What follows are 9 T cell receptor beta chains derived from one specimen sequenced in a study of cytomegalovirus exposure and HLA in healthy donors. PCR primers comprised 60 Vbeta and 13 Jbeta primers. Generated by immunoSEQ multiplex PCR, the TCRdb table keeps only in-frame clones and is missing some. Of more than 85,000 clones in the sample, around 74% were seen once. The sequencing input was PBMCs. These receptors all stem from a male donor in good health and CMV-seropositive.

The gene calls are TRBV30 and TRBJ1-3, with D possibly being TRBD1 (5 bases). CDR3 length: 14 residues. CDR1 and CDR2 (germline): GTSNPN, SVGIG (reference sequence). V lost 4 bases and J 3 bases, leaving 13 bases between the germline ends. The CDR3 spells CAWKRGSGGNTIYF. In DNA form, the CDR3 reads TGTGCCTGGAAAAGGGGCTCCGGTGGAAACACCATATATTTT.

The V and J genes are TRBV30 and TRBJ1-2; 11 nucleotides match TRBD1. CDR1 is GTSNPN, CDR2 SVGIG, per germline (reference sequence). The CDR3 runs 18 residues. V shed 2 bases and J 1 base; nucleotides not matched to a gene: 12. The chain's CDR3 is CAWSTPRTGGPNNYGYTF. The DNA of the CDR3 is TGTGCCTGGAGTACACCCCGGACAGGGGGCCCGAATAACTATGGCTACACCTTC.

The rearrangement links TRBV10-3 to TRBJ2-3; D is ambiguous. Per the germline V gene, CDR1 is ENHRY and CDR2 is SYGVKD. This CDR3 is 15 amino acids long. Deletions cut 10 bases from V and 6 bases from J, with 23 bases between. DNA of the CDR3: TGTGCCACCGATAGAGGTCTTAGGTCCACGGATACGCAGTATTTT. Protein: CATDRGLRSTDTQYF.

In this sample, this clone turned up a few times. The chain is built from TRBV9 and TRBJ2-3; D gene unclear. CDR1 SGDLS and CDR2 YYNGEE come from the germline V gene. The CDR3 extends over 11 amino acids. The V end lost 0 bases, the J end lost 8 bases, and 4 bases lay between the germline ends. The CDR3 bases are TGTGCCAGCAGCGTAGCGGGTACGCAGTATTTT. Its translation: CASSVAGTQYF.

The rearrangement links TRBV9 to TRBJ2-1; 11 nucleotides line up with TRBD2. Germline-derived CDR1 and CDR2 are SGDLS and YYNGEE. V was clipped by 0 bases and J by 4 bases; unmatched bases: 12. The CDR3 extends over 19 amino acids. The CDR3 coding sequence is TGTGCCAGCAGCGTAGAGGCTAGCGGGGGGTCTACGGGATACAATGAGCAGTTCTTC. Translation gives CASSVEASGGSTGYNEQFF.

This chain connects TRBV28 to TRBJ1-1; D might be TRBD1 (6 bases). CDR1 is MDHEN, CDR2 SYDVKM, per germline. The germline V and J ends were trimmed by 6 bases and 7 bases, with 24 bases remaining between them. The CDR3 has 16 amino acids. The CDR3 sequence: CASSFPRLGGPGEAFF. DNA for the CDR3: TGTGCCAGCAGCTTCCCCCGTTTAGGGGGACCAGGTGAAGCTTTCTTT. Looking up the rest from reference TRBV28 and TRBJ1-1 gives the full variable domain: DVKVTQSSRYLVKRTGEKVFLECVQDMDHENMFWYRQDPGLGLRLIYFSYDVKMKEKGDIPEGYSVSREKKERFSLILESASTNQTSMYLCASSFPRLGGPGEAFFGQGTRLTVV.

The chain combines TRBV7-2 with TRBJ2-7; 11 positions match TRBD1. This CDR3 has 15 residues. CDR1 is SGHTA and CDR2 is FQGNSA in the germline V gene. Trimming at V came to 1 base and at J to 3 bases, leaving 2 bases not matched to a gene. CDR3 loop: CASSLVGTGGYEQYF. The CDR3 nucleotides are TGTGCCAGCAGCTTAGTAGGGACAGGGGGCTACGAGCAGTACTTC.

J is TRBJ2-2 and V is TRBV6-1; 10 bases line up with TRBD1. Germline assignment: CDR1 MNHNS and CDR2 SASEGT. The V and J ends lost 7 bases and 7 bases, in that order; junction bases with no gene match: 9. This CDR3 contains 15 residues. DNA for the CDR3: TGTGCCAGCACTCGGGACAGGGGCGGGGTCGGGGAGCTGTTTTTT. It encodes CASTRDRGGVGELFF.

This chain uses TRBV7-6 with TRBJ2-3, with 9 bases fitting TRBD2. The J segment lost 13 bases and the V segment lost 1 base, leaving 6 bases of the junction unmatched. CDR3 length equals 13 residues. CDR1 and CDR2 from the germline V gene are SGHVS and FNYEAQ. The CDR3 spells CASSLGGTSPEYF. For the CDR3, the DNA is TGTGCCAGCAGCTTAGGGGGGACTAGCCCAGAGTATTTT.